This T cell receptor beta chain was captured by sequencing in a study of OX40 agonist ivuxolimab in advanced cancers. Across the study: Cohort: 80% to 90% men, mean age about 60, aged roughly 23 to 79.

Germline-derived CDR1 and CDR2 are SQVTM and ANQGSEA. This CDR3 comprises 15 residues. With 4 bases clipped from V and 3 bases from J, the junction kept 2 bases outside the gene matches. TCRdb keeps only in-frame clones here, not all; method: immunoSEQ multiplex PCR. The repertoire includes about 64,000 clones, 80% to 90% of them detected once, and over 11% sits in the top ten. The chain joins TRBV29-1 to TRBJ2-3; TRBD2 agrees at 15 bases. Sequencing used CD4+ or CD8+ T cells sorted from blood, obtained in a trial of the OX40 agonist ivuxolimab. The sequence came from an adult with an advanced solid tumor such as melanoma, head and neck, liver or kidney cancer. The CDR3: CSVGTSGGETDTQYF. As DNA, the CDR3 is TGCAGCGTTGGGACTAGCGGGGGGGAGACAGATACGCAGTATTTT.